This T cell receptor (beta chain) was obtained from a study of T cell changes during pregnancy in multiple sclerosis. The repertoire was sequenced with immunoSEQ multiplex PCR; TCRdb's copy has only in-frame clones and lacks some. This sample carries around 47,000 clones, almost 95% of them seen once, and the ten largest clones take approximately 4.3%. The CDR3 is 14 amino acids. Germline V gene data show CDR1 as SNHLY and CDR2 as FYNNEI. V was cut by 2 bases and J by 4 bases, with 12 bases left in between. This clonotype originated in a female donor with multiple sclerosis, enrolled in a pregnancy study. Sequenced here: CD8+ T cells from peripheral blood mononuclear cells, sampled in the first trimester of pregnancy. The chain recombines TRBV2 with TRBJ2-7; D is uncertain. CDR3 sequence reads: CASSELAARYEQYF. The CDR3 nucleotides read TGTGCCAGCAGTGAACTGGCGGCCCGATACGAGCAGTACTTC.